The 22 T cell receptor beta chains given below trace back to one sample, sequenced in a study of T cell repertoires in cytomegalovirus infection. TCRdb re-called the reads with MiXCR, one entry per CDR3 protein. The sample consists of 700,000 to 950,000 distinct CDR3 sequences, 32% of them appearing once. Their target antigens are unknown. The source was cultured CD8+ T cells from PBMCs, collected from culture after CMV antigen stimulation. Receptor source: a human donor in good health (CMV status not recorded). Some clones in this sample may be carry-over from other donors' samples.

The rearrangement joins TRBV4-1 to TRBJ1-6; D is possibly TRBD1 (5 bases). Germline V lookup: CDR1 MGHRA, CDR2 YSYEKL. V lost 0 bases and J 0 bases, leaving 15 bases between the germline ends. The CDR3 runs 19 residues. CDR3 in amino acids: CASSQDGGLPSSYNSPLHF. The DNA of the CDR3 is TGCGCCAGCAGCCAAGACGGGGGACTTCCGAGCTCCTATAATTCACCCCTCCACTTT.

The chain links TRBV18 to TRBJ2-7, with D unclear. V dropped 5 bases and J dropped 6 bases, with 17 bases sitting between them. CDR1 KGHSH and CDR2 LQKENI come from the germline V gene. The CDR3 sequence is 14 residues long. The CDR3 loop is CASSSPKGILEQYF. In nucleotides, the CDR3 is TGTGCCAGCTCAAGTCCTAAGGGAATTCTCGAGCAGTACTTC.

This sequence joins TRBV6-5 and TRBJ1-1; D unresolved. This CDR3 has 14 amino acids. CDR1 MNHEY and CDR2 SVGAGI come from the germline V gene. With 2 bases removed from V and 1 base from J, the gap between germline ends came to 8 bases. The DNA for the CDR3 is TGTGCCAGCAGTTACCAGGTGTCGAACACTGAAGCTTTCTTT. Translated: CASSYQVSNTEAFF.

The chain joins TRBV20-1 to TRBJ2-5; the match to TRBD2 covers 8 bases. V trimming: 0 bases; J trimming: 5 bases; junction bases outside the gene matches: 8. CDR1 is DFQATT and CDR2 is SNEGSKA in the germline V gene (reference sequence). The CDR3 loop spans 15 amino acids. The CDR3 bases are TGCAGTGCTAGAGATTGGGGGGCTAGCGGGGAGACCCAGTACTTC. Its protein is CSARDWGASGETQYF.

This clonotype was picked up many times. The V gene is TRBV6-1, the J gene TRBJ2-6; D is perhaps TRBD2 (5 bases). With 2 bases removed from V and 2 bases from J, the gap between germline ends came to 19 bases. This CDR3 has 19 amino acids. Germline lookup yields CDR1 MNHNS and CDR2 SASEGT. The CDR3 DNA reads TGTGCCAGCAGTGAACCTAGCCTAGGGAGACTGACTGGGGCCAACGTCCTGACTTTC. Translated: CASSEPSLGRLTGANVLTF.

This clonotype was seen a few times. The chain carries TRBV28 and TRBJ1-2; TRBD1 aligns across 7 bases. The J segment lost 8 bases and the V segment lost 5 bases, leaving 11 bases of the junction unmatched. The CDR3 length is 14 residues. Germline lookup yields CDR1 MDHEN and CDR2 SYDVKM. CDR3 region: CASSPRGGAYGYTF. The CDR3 coding sequence is TGTGCCAGCAGTCCCAGGGGGGGGGCTTACGGCTACACCTTC.

This clonotype appeared many times. The J gene is TRBJ2-7, the V gene TRBV7-8; a possible D gene is TRBD2 (6 bases). In germline, CDR1 is SGHVS, CDR2 FQNEAQ. This CDR3 region has 15 residues. V dropped 5 bases and J dropped 1 base, with 15 bases sitting between them. The CDR3 loop is CASSLDSGTSYEQYV. CDR3 nucleotide sequence: TGTGCCAGCAGCCTAGACTCGGGGACTTCCTACGAGCAGTACGTC.

This clonotype has more than one count but fewer than ten. The rearrangement joins TRBV12-3 or TRBV12-4 to TRBJ1-2; D ambiguous. The CDR3 has 13 residues. V lost 3 bases and J 4 bases, leaving 9 bases between the germline ends. Here the CDR3 reads CASSFRLLYGYTF. The DNA of the CDR3 is TGTGCCAGCAGTTTTCGTCTACTCTATGGCTACACCTTC.

At least ten counts were recorded for this clonotype. The chain uses TRBV7-6 and TRBJ2-5; D gene ambiguous. In germline, CDR1 is SGHVS, CDR2 FNYEAQ. The CDR3 totals 14 residues. V gave up 1 base and J gave up 1 base, with 7 bases separating them. This CDR3 reads CASSLEDIQETQYF. CDR3 DNA: TGTGCCAGCAGCTTAGAAGATATCCAAGAGACCCAGTACTTC.

In its sample, this clonotype was seen many times. V usage is TRBV7-2 and J usage is TRBJ2-1; D is perhaps TRBD1 (5 bases). The V gene's germline CDR1 is SGHTA and CDR2 FQGNSA. CDR3 length equals 14 residues. Trimming took 0 bases from V and 10 from J, leaving 13 bases between them. The CDR3 spells CASSLADVGREQFF. The CDR3 DNA reads as TGTGCCAGCAGCTTAGCTGACGTGGGGCGAGAGCAGTTCTTC. The full variable domain, its missing parts supplied by reference TRBV7-2 and TRBJ2-1, is GAGVSQSPSNKVTEKGKDVELRCDPISGHTALYWYRQSLGQGLEFLIYFQGNSAPDKSGLPSDRFSAERTGGSVSTLTIQRTQQEDSAVYLCASSLADVGREQFFGPGTRLTVL.

There are a few counts of this clonotype. V and J are TRBV28 and TRBJ1-2; D remains ambiguous. Germline V CDR1 and CDR2: MDHEN, SYDVKM. The CDR3 sequence is 14 residues long. Trimming took 8 bases from V and 7 from J, leaving 20 bases between them. CDR3 nucleotides: TGTGCCAGCTCACCCGGAGTTAGCGTTACTGGCTACACCTTC. Protein product: CASSPGVSVTGYTF.

This clonotype appeared many times. The chain has TRBV7-8 and TRBJ2-1; 11 positions match TRBD2. J lost 0 bases, V lost 5 bases, and 12 bases had no gene match. CDR1 and CDR2 from the germline V gene are SGHVS and FQNEAQ. The CDR3 contains 19 residues. CDR3 coding DNA: TGTGCCAGCAGCCCGAGGGGGGGACTAGCGGCGAGCTCCTACAATGAGCAGTTCTTC. Translation: CASSPRGGLAASSYNEQFF. Looking up the rest from reference TRBV7-8 and TRBJ2-1 gives the full variable domain: GAGVSQSPRYKVAKRGQDVALRCDPISGHVSLFWYQQALGQGPEFLTYFQNEAQLDKSGLPSDRFFAERPEGSVSTLKIQRTQQEDSAVYLCASSPRGGLAASSYNEQFFGPGTRLTVL.

The chain employs TRBV12-3 or TRBV12-4 and TRBJ2-5; D possibly matches TRBD1 or TRBD2 (5 bases each). V was shortened by 7 bases and J by 5 bases, with 20 bases between the two germline ends. This CDR3 contains 15 residues. The CDR3 is CASMFKGLGDETQYF. In DNA form, the CDR3 reads TGTGCCAGCATGTTCAAGGGGCTCGGGGATGAGACCCAGTACTTC.

This clonotype was seen a few times. V and J are TRBV20-1 and TRBJ2-5; 9 bases align to TRBD2. CDR1 is DFQATT, CDR2 SNEGSKA, per germline (reference sequence). Losses at the gene ends were 0 bases for V and 9 bases for J; bases not matched to a gene: 14. CDR3 size: 16 residues. The CDR3 bases are TGCAGTGCTAGAGATCTGAGAACTAGCGGGCTTGCGGCCCAGTACTTC. Its protein product is CSARDLRTSGLAAQYF.

The chain links TRBV6-1 to TRBJ2-1; the D gene could be TRBD1 or TRBD2 (6 bases each). The V end was cut by 7 bases, the J end by 9 bases, with 13 bases between. CDR3 size: 12 residues. The germline gives CDR1 MNHNS, CDR2 SASEGT. DNA for the CDR3: TGTGCCAGCAAAGGGGGGTGGGGTGAGCAGTTCTTC. This encodes CASKGGWGEQFF.

J is TRBJ2-7 and V is TRBV27, with 10 bases that match TRBD1. Trimming removed 3 bases from V and 5 bases from J; junction bases left unmatched: 4. This CDR3 is 14 amino acids long. Germline V gene data show CDR1 as MNHEY and CDR2 as SMNVEV (reference sequence). The CDR3, as DNA: TGTGCCAGCAGTTTGACCGGGACAGGGGACGAGCAGTACGTC. Protein sequence: CASSLTGTGDEQYV.

This clonotype has a handful of counts. The V call is TRBV7-3, the J call TRBJ2-2; weak D call: TRBD2 (5 bases). This CDR3 region has 15 residues. The germline V and J ends were trimmed by 7 bases and 7 bases, with 19 bases remaining between them. Germline V CDR1 and CDR2: SGHTA, FQGTGA. This CDR3 reads CASTSDGETDGELFF. The CDR3 coding sequence is TGTGCCAGCACCTCGGACGGGGAAACGGACGGGGAGCTGTTTTTT. The full variable domain, with the rest looked up from reference TRBV7-3 and TRBJ2-2, is GAGVSQTPSNKVTEKGKYVELRCDPISGHTALYWYRQSLGQGPEFLIYFQGTGAADDSGLPNDRFFAVRPEGSVSTLKIQRTERGDSAVYLCASTSDGETDGELFFGEGSRLTVL.

The chain joins TRBV19 to TRBJ2-2; D remains unclear. The CDR3 totals 14 residues. Per germline, CDR1 LNHDA and CDR2 SQIVND (reference sequence). Trimming took 2 bases from V and 1 from J, leaving 5 bases between them. For the CDR3, the DNA is TGTGCCAGTAGTATATGGATGAACACCGGGGAGCTGTTTTTT. This codes for CASSIWMNTGELFF.

J is TRBJ2-7 and V is TRBV29-1; D is undetermined. CDR3 length equals 12 residues. V was trimmed by 7 bases and J by 0 bases, leaving 10 bases between them. The V gene's germline CDR1 is SQVTM and CDR2 ANQGSEA. The CDR3 region has the DNA TGCAGCGCACAGAAAAGCTCCTACGAGCAGTACTTC. Amino acid sequence: CSAQKSSYEQYF.

The V and J genes are TRBV5-6 and TRBJ2-1; D gene uncertain. V lost 2 bases to trimming and J lost 8 bases, with 5 bases between them. This CDR3 is 11 amino acids long. CDR1 is SGHDT and CDR2 is YYEEEE in the germline V gene. This CDR3 reads CASSFFDEQFF. As DNA, the CDR3 is TGTGCCAGCAGCTTCTTCGATGAGCAGTTCTTC.

The J gene is TRBJ1-6, the V gene TRBV7-6, with D hard to call. The CDR3 has 17 residues. Germline V gene sequence: CDR1 SGHVS, CDR2 FNYEAQ. Between the trimmed V and J ends, which lost 5 bases and 0 bases, there was a span of 14 bases. CDR3 DNA: TGTGCCAGCAGCAGGGCAGAGGGAGGCTCCTATAATTCACCCCTCCACTTT. As protein: CASSRAEGGSYNSPLHF.

This clonotype was observed a handful of times. The chain has TRBV7-4 and TRBJ2-7; weak D call: TRBD1 (6 bases). V shed 5 bases and J shed 7 bases, with 18 bases lying between them. CDR1 and CDR2 (germline): SGHVT, SQSDAQ. This CDR3 comprises 14 residues. In nucleotides, the CDR3 is TGTGCCAGCAGCCCAGGGGACCCAAAGTGGGAGCAGTACTTC. It encodes CASSPGDPKWEQYF.